A selection of T cell receptor beta chains follows, all from one sample in a study of T cells in Graves' hyperthyroidism and ophthalmopathy. One entry per CDR3 protein results from TCRdb running MiXCR on the multiplex PCR reads. The sample shows about 590,000 distinct CDR3 sequences, around 14% of them seen only once. Sequences were obtained from blood. The receptor set was obtained from a woman in her twenties or thirties with Graves' hyperthyroidism. The CDR3 runs from the conserved cysteine through the conserved F or W.

V gene,CDR3 protein
TRBV7-6,CASSANIGAEQFF
TRBV11-2,CASSRRSEQFF
TRBV10-3,CAIRGLAGVVNKQFF
TRBV4-1,CASSQQQGYEQYF
TRBV27,CASGLGTDYGYTF
TRBV30,CAWSVQSSGRAYDEQFF
TRBV7-2,CASSSGPGPGETQYF
TRBV7-9,CASSLDFSLPFF
TRBV5-1,CASSWQDPNTEAFF
TRBV11-2,CASSQGSLQETQYF
TRBV28,CASSAWDSIYNEQFF
TRBV19,CASSTRTVYQPQHF
TRBV5-1,CASRIGGRAVDTQYF
TRBV2,CAPGVTAGSPEAFF
TRBV15,CATSRDGSGVSTGELFF
TRBV7-9,CASSPGTSGRYQETQYF
TRBV12-3/TRBV12-4,CASSVLGTYEQYF
TRBV7-2,CASSLRNSGRAQDTQYF
TRBV15,CATSRETWVDSYEQYF
TRBV6-1,CASSPERNLRQPQHF
TRBV12-5,CASGPGTGGQETQYF
TRBV29-1,CSVRQGTSTDTQYF
TRBV4-1,CASSQDEFVGALAGEQYF
TRBV29-1,CSVEAFGEQYF
TRBV19,CASSINRVPNNEQFF
TRBV20-1,CGGGTGLTEAFF
TRBV27,CASSQGSGRALSSYEQYF
TRBV11-2,CASSFLDYEQYF
TRBV7-3,CASSLNAPGADYNEQFF
TRBV20-1,CSAMGQPMNTEAFF
TRBV27,CASGKLAGEETQYF
TRBV29-1,CSVVLAGRETQYF
TRBV12-3/TRBV12-4,CASSLVLSTYNEQFF
TRBV11-2,CASSISPGGPGYNEQFF
TRBV5-1,CASSLMGTGARRAFF
TRBV7-2,CASSLSPAALAFF
TRBV7-9,CASRLTVHSTDTQYF
TRBV29-1,CSVRTGDYGYTF
TRBV5-1,CASSISGLAGGPAHEQYF
TRBV27,CASSLSNIQYF